This entry describes one TCR beta chain. The source of the sample is a study of OX40 agonist ivuxolimab in advanced cancers. The protocol was immunoSEQ multiplex PCR, while the TCRdb copy is restricted to in-frame clones and leaves out a portion. The sample lists roughly 100,000 clones; 75% to 95% were seen once. The CDR3 has 15 amino acids. Trimming took 5 bases from V and 3 from J, leaving 14 bases between them. CDR1 is MNHEY and CDR2 is SVGAGI in the germline V gene. The chain carries TRBV6-5 and TRBJ2-1; D not resolved. The TCR sequence derives from an adult with an advanced solid tumor such as melanoma, head and neck, liver or kidney cancer. The source was CD4+ or CD8+ T cells sorted from blood, collected in a trial of the OX40 agonist ivuxolimab. CDR3 DNA: TGTGCCAGCAGTATAGGTGGGCTTGTCTACAATGAGCAGTTCTTC. This translates into CASSIGGLVYNEQFF.